The 32 T cell receptor beta chains reported below all come from one sample, sequenced in a study of blood T cell repertoires in COVID-19 (dated by TCRdb to the early 2020s). Library prep was done by the immunoSEQ multiplex PCR assay. Held by TCRdb, this immuneACCESS table contains in-frame sequences only and omits some clones. Under half of the omission traces to an unresolved V gene where checked; the cause of the rest is unknown. In all, the sample holds roughly 250,000 clones, and 70% to 90% of those were seen once. About 4.3% of the sample lies in the top ten. Sequencing was done on a sample of PBMCs or T cells enriched from blood (not recorded which). These receptors were collected from a woman aged 30 to 39 who had recovered from COVID-19.

The V and J genes are TRBV18 and TRBJ2-3; D possibly corresponds to TRBD2 (5 bases). V gave up 3 bases and J gave up 3 bases, with 19 bases separating them. CDR3 length: 17 amino acids. Germline CDR1 and CDR2: KGHSH and LQKENI. The CDR3 DNA reads as TGTGCCAGCTCACCCCCGCTCTCTCGGGGAGTGACAGATACGCAGTATTTT. Protein sequence: CASSPPLSRGVTDTQYF.

This clone was seen only a few times. V is TRBV5-1 and J is TRBJ2-1; TRBD1 matches at 9 bases. J was trimmed by 8 bases and V by 2 bases; bases with no gene match: 8. The CDR3 is made up of 15 amino acids. The germline gives CDR1 SGHRS, CDR2 YFSETQ. DNA of the CDR3: TGCGCCAGCAGCTTAACCGGGACAGGGTTCTATGAGCAGTTCTTC. Translation: CASSLTGTGFYEQFF.

V is TRBV19 and J is TRBJ2-1; D is uncertain. V dropped 1 base and J dropped 8 bases, with 6 bases sitting between them. CDR3 length: 12 amino acids. In germline, CDR1 is LNHDA, CDR2 SQIVND (reference sequence). CDR3 in DNA: TGTGCCAGTAGTATAGGGGCGTATGAGCAGTTCTTC. Encoded protein: CASSIGAYEQFF.

This CDR3 is CASRVRQGSTEAFF. The CDR3 nucleotides are TGTGCCAGCAGGGTTAGACAGGGGAGCACTGAAGCTTTCTTT. The J gene is TRBJ1-1, the V gene TRBV2; 8 bases fit TRBD1. CDR3 length: 14 residues. Looked up from germline, CDR1 is SNHLY and CDR2 is FYNNEI. V lost 6 bases to trimming and J lost 4 bases; unmatched junction nucleotides: 7. Full variable domain (rest looked up from reference TRBV2 and TRBJ1-1): EPEVTQTPSHQVTQMGQEVILRCVPISNHLYFYWYRQILGQKVEFLVSFYNNEISEKSEIFDDQFSVERPDGSNFTLKIRSTKLEDSAMYFCASRVRQGSTEAFFGQGTRLTVV.

This clone was seen repeatedly, ten times or more. The V and J genes are TRBV6-4 and TRBJ2-1; 14 positions match TRBD2. The CDR3 is 15 amino acids. V lost 7 bases, J lost 6 bases, and 5 bases stayed unmatched. In germline, CDR1 is MRHNA, CDR2 SNTAGT. The CDR3 bases are TGTGCCAGCACCCCGACTAGCGGGGGGGCCAATGAGCAGTTCTTC. It is translated as CASTPTSGGANEQFF.

Turning to this clone: It may be a read error: a sequence one base away is much more abundant. V gene TRBV7-6 combines with J gene TRBJ2-7, with 9 bases aligning to TRBD1. Looked up from germline, CDR1 is SGHVS and CDR2 is FNYEAQ. The CDR3 loop spans 14 amino acids. J was trimmed by 1 base and V by 5 bases; bases with no gene match: 3. The DNA for the CDR3 is TGTGCCAGCAGCCCCGGGACAGGGTCCTACGAGCAGTACTTC. It codes for CASSPGTGSYEQYF.

This clone was found many times. The CDR3 bases are TGTGCCAGCAGCTTGAAGGGAGCCGGGACAGGGAACTATGGCTACACCTTC. Amino acid sequence: CASSLKGAGTGNYGYTF. The V and J genes are TRBV5-6 and TRBJ1-2; TRBD1 agrees at 9 bases. Germline V gene sequence: CDR1 SGHDT, CDR2 YYEEEE. With V trimmed by 1 base and J by 2 bases, 9 bases remained unmatched. The CDR3 has 17 residues.

This clone was picked up many times. V gene TRBV5-6 combines with J gene TRBJ2-1; 15 bases align to TRBD2. V trimming: 4 bases; J trimming: 7 bases; junction bases outside the gene matches: 6. CDR3 length: 16 residues. Germline-derived CDR1 and CDR2 are SGHDT and YYEEEE. The CDR3 region is CASSPTGTSGGNEQFF. The CDR3 DNA reads as TGTGCCAGCAGCCCGACGGGGACTAGCGGGGGGAATGAGCAGTTCTTC.

This chain links TRBV5-5 with TRBJ2-4, with TRBD2 identical over 8 bases. Per germline, CDR1 SGHKS and CDR2 YYEKEE (reference sequence). The CDR3 has 19 amino acids. V gave up 2 bases and J gave up 0 bases; unmatched junction bases: 13. CDR3 in DNA: TGTGCCAGCAGCTTAAGGAGTTCACTAGCGGTACTAGCCAAAAACATTCAGTACTTC. This gives the protein CASSLRSSLAVLAKNIQYF.

This sequence joins TRBV4-1 and TRBJ2-1; perhaps TRBD2 as D (5 bases). This CDR3 region has 14 residues. V was cut by 4 bases and J by 2 bases, with 9 bases left in between. Germline-derived CDR1 and CDR2 are MGHRA and YSYEKL. For the CDR3, the DNA is TGCGCCAGCAGCCTTGGACTGACCTACAATGAGCAGTTCTTC. Translation: CASSLGLTYNEQFF.

In nucleotides, the CDR3 is TGTGCCAGCAGGCCGACGGCGCAGGGGGTAGGAGAGCAGTACTTC. It yields the protein CASRPTAQGVGEQYF. This chain connects TRBV28 to TRBJ2-7; TRBD1 matches 7 bases. This CDR3 contains 15 residues. J gave up 7 bases and V 6 bases, and 15 bases lay outside the gene matches. Germline V lookup: CDR1 MDHEN, CDR2 SYDVKM. Filled out from reference TRBV28 and TRBJ2-7, the complete variable domain reads DVKVTQSSRYLVKRTGEKVFLECVQDMDHENMFWYRQDPGLGLRLIYFSYDVKMKEKGDIPEGYSVSREKKERFSLILESASTNQTSMYLCASRPTAQGVGEQYFGPGTRLTVT.

This chain joins TRBV10-2 and TRBJ1-1; no definite D call. V lost 0 bases and J lost 7, with 15 bases in between. CDR3 length equals 15 residues. CDR1 is WSHSY, CDR2 SAAADI, per germline. In DNA, the CDR3 is TGCGCCAGCAGTGAGTCGAGAGGGTTGATAGGTGAAGCTTTCTTT. The encoded protein is CASSESRGLIGEAFF.

The chain is built from TRBV10-2 and TRBJ1-5, with unresolved D. Trimming removed 6 bases from V and 1 base from J, with 7 bases in between. This CDR3 has 13 amino acids. Germline CDR1 and CDR2: WSHSY and SAAADI. CDR3 sequence: CASRTYSNQPQHF. DNA of the CDR3: TGCGCCAGCAGGACATACAGCAATCAGCCCCAGCATTTT.

The chain carries TRBV20-1 and TRBJ1-2; the D gene is possibly TRBD1 (5 bases). CDR3 length equals 15 residues. Trimming removed 3 bases at V and 3 bases at J, with 17 bases between. Germline-derived CDR1 and CDR2 are DFQATT and SNEGSKA (reference sequence). The DNA of the CDR3 is TGCAGTGCTAGTCATGCGGCAGGGCGGCACTATGGCTACACCTTC. Its protein product is CSASHAAGRHYGYTF.

This clone has more than one count but fewer than ten. The CDR3 DNA is TGCAGCGTTGCGGCAGCAGGGAGGGACAATGAGCAGTTCTTC. Encoded protein: CSVAAAGRDNEQFF. The chain links TRBV29-1 to TRBJ2-1; TRBD2 aligns across 7 bases. Looked up from germline, CDR1 is SQVTM and CDR2 is ANQGSEA. The V segment lost 4 bases and the J segment 5 bases; nucleotides outside the gene matches: 8. This CDR3 spans 14 amino acids.

The rearrangement joins TRBV11-2 to TRBJ2-5; D gene uncertain. V was clipped by 5 bases and J by 5 bases, with 12 bases between them. CDR3 length: 13 residues. Germline V lookup: CDR1 SGHAT, CDR2 FQNNGV. CDR3 region: CASSPPSRETQYF. The CDR3 nucleotides read TGTGCCAGCAGCCCCCCTAGTAGGGAGACCCAGTACTTC.

This clone was found once. The V call is TRBV15, the J call TRBJ2-6; TRBD1 matches at 8 bases. Germline V gene data show CDR1 as LNHNV and CDR2 as YYDKDF (reference sequence). V was clipped by 8 bases and J by 0 bases; unmatched bases: 6. The CDR3 sequence is 16 residues long. CDR3 DNA sequence: TGTGCCACCTTCGGACAGGGCTACTCTGGGGCCAACGTCCTGACTTTC. It yields the protein CATFGQGYSGANVLTF.

This clone has just one count. The J gene is TRBJ2-7, the V gene TRBV7-2, with TRBD2 matching 8 bases. This CDR3 has 15 amino acids. The V segment lost 9 bases and the J segment 4 bases; nucleotides outside the gene matches: 14. Germline values: CDR1 SGHTA, CDR2 FQGNSA. The CDR3 spells CASSPQAGEVYEQYF. For the CDR3, the DNA is TGTGCCAGTAGCCCTCAAGCGGGGGAGGTTTACGAGCAGTACTTC.

The chain uses TRBV18 and TRBJ2-7; 9 bases align to TRBD1. CDR3 length: 16 amino acids. The trim removed 1 base at V and 4 bases at J, leaving 8 bases unmatched. Germline-derived CDR1 and CDR2 are KGHSH and LQKENI. CDR3 amino acids: CASSPQQIGQGYEQYF. Here the CDR3 DNA reads TGTGCCAGCTCACCACAGCAGATCGGACAGGGGTACGAGCAGTACTTC.

The V and J genes are TRBV14 and TRBJ1-6; maybe TRBD1 (6 bases). The V gene's germline CDR1 is SGHDN and CDR2 FVKESK. The CDR3 extends over 14 amino acids. The germline V and J ends were trimmed by 4 bases and 8 bases, with 12 bases remaining between them. In DNA form, the CDR3 reads TGTGCCAGCAGCCTTGGGGGCGGCTATTCACCCCTCCACTTT. This translates into CASSLGGGYSPLHF.

The chain carries TRBV3-1 (or the pseudogene TRBV3-2) and TRBJ2-1; the D gene is possibly TRBD1 (6 bases). In germline, CDR1 is LGHDT, CDR2 YNNKEL (reference sequence). Deletions cut 6 bases from V and 13 bases from J, with 13 bases between. This CDR3 region has 11 residues. CDR3 nucleotides: TGTGCCAGCAGTACTACAGGGACCCAGTTCTTC. Translation gives CASSTTGTQFF.

The chain recombines TRBV19 with TRBJ1-2; tentatively, D is TRBD1 (6 bases). The CDR3 loop spans 15 amino acids. The V gene lost 5 bases and the J gene lost 1 base, with 14 bases spanning the gap. Germline-derived CDR1 and CDR2 are LNHDA and SQIVND (reference sequence). The CDR3 nucleotides read TGTGCCAGTAGTTTACAGGGCTTGGGTAACTATGGCTACACCTTC. This gives the protein CASSLQGLGNYGYTF.

The chain is built from TRBV7-3 and TRBJ2-1; TRBD2 is a possible D gene (6 bases). This CDR3 spans 15 amino acids. Germline CDR1 reads SGHTA; CDR2 reads FQGTGA. Trimming removed 5 bases at V and 6 bases at J, with 17 bases between. This chain's CDR3 is CASSLDYRRSNEQFF. The DNA of the CDR3 is TGTGCCAGCAGCCTGGACTACAGGCGGTCCAATGAGCAGTTCTTC.

The chain is built from TRBV7-2 and TRBJ2-1; TRBD2 agrees at 15 bases. The V gene's germline CDR1 is SGHTA and CDR2 FQGNSA. With 5 bases clipped from V and 8 bases from J, the junction kept 10 bases outside the gene matches. The CDR3 covers 17 residues. The CDR3 DNA reads as TGTGCCAGCAGCGGACCGGGACTAGCGGGAGGTAGCGATGAGCAGTTCTTC. It yields the protein CASSGPGLAGGSDEQFF.

This chain connects TRBV6-2 or TRBV6-3 to TRBJ2-1; possibly TRBD1 for D (6 bases). V lost 0 bases, J lost 10 bases, and 19 bases lay in between. In germline, CDR1 is MNHEY, CDR2 SVGEGT. The CDR3 runs to 16 residues. The CDR3 sequence is CASSYSKQGFSQEQFF. The CDR3 DNA reads as TGTGCCAGCAGTTACTCTAAACAGGGATTCAGCCAGGAGCAGTTCTTC.

The V call is TRBV24-1, the J call TRBJ2-3; TRBD1 agrees at 7 bases. Germline V gene data show CDR1 as KGHDR and CDR2 as SFDVKD. V shed 9 bases, J shed 0 bases, and the junction held 2 bases outside the gene matches. This CDR3 spans 13 amino acids. The CDR3 sequence is CATAGGSTDTQYF. DNA of the CDR3: TGTGCCACCGCAGGGGGAAGCACAGATACGCAGTATTTT.

This sequence joins TRBV11-3 and TRBJ2-4; a possible D gene is TRBD1 (6 bases). This CDR3 contains 15 residues. Looked up from germline, CDR1 is SGHNT and CDR2 is YENEEA. Trimming took off 5 bases at V and 5 bases at J, with 16 bases between the two ends. CDR3 nucleotides: TGTGCCAGCAGCCCTGGGGCAGGGGCCCAAAACATTCAGTACTTC. Translation: CASSPGAGAQNIQYF.

The chain links TRBV28 to TRBJ1-5; D is unclear. Germline V lookup: CDR1 MDHEN, CDR2 SYDVKM. The CDR3 sequence is 15 residues long. V dropped 2 bases and J dropped 0 bases, with 8 bases sitting between them. The CDR3 sequence: CASSLRQVSNQPQHF. The CDR3 coding sequence is TGTGCCAGCAGTTTACGGCAGGTTAGCAATCAGCCCCAGCATTTT. Based on the CDR3 plus reference TRBV28 and TRBJ1-5, the full variable domain is DVKVTQSSRYLVKRTGEKVFLECVQDMDHENMFWYRQDPGLGLRLIYFSYDVKMKEKGDIPEGYSVSREKKERFSLILESASTNQTSMYLCASSLRQVSNQPQHFGDGTRLSIL.

The chain employs TRBV7-8 and TRBJ2-3, with D tentatively TRBD1 (7 bases). The V gene's germline CDR1 is SGHVS and CDR2 FQNEAQ. Trimming took 5 bases from V and 0 from J, leaving 12 bases between them. The length of the CDR3 is 15 residues. The DNA of the CDR3 is TGTGCCAGCAGCATCTCAGGGGGGAGCACAGATACGCAGTATTTT. Amino acids: CASSISGGSTDTQYF.

This clone has a single count. The rearrangement uses TRBV7-8 and TRBJ2-5, with TRBD1 matching over 9 bases. This CDR3 is 14 amino acids long. Germline CDR1 and CDR2: SGHVS and FQNEAQ. The V gene end was trimmed by 6 bases and the J gene end by 5 bases; junction bases not matched to a gene: 7. CDR3 loop: CASRRDRVEETQYF. CDR3 coding DNA: TGTGCCAGCAGACGGGACAGGGTTGAGGAGACCCAGTACTTC.

This chain joins TRBV12-3 or TRBV12-4 and TRBJ1-1; maybe TRBD1 (6 bases). The CDR3 loop spans 13 amino acids. With 10 bases removed from V and 3 bases from J, the gap between germline ends came to 15 bases. CDR3 DNA sequence: TGTGCCAACTCCAGGGGAAGGTACACTGAAGCTTTCTTT. It codes for CANSRGRYTEAFF.

The chain employs TRBV6-5 and TRBJ2-3; 8 bases fit TRBD1. The CDR3 contains 14 residues. Germline loops: CDR1 MNHEY, CDR2 SVGAGI. Unmatched junction bases numbered 7, after V lost 10 bases and J lost 1 base. CDR3 sequence (DNA): TGTGCCATCAAGAGGGGACAGGGCACAGATACGCAGTATTTT. It codes for CAIKRGQGTDTQYF.